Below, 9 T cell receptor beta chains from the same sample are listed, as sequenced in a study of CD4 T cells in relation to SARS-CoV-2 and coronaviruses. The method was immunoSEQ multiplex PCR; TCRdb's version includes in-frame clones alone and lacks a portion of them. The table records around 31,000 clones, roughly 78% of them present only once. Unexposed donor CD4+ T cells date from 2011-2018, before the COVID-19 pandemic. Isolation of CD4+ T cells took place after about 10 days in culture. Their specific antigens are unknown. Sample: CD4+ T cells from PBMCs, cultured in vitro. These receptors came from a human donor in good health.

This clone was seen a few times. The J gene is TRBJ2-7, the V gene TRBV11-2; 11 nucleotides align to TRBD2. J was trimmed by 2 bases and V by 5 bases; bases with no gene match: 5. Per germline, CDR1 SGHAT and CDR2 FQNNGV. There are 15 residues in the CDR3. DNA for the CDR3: TGTGCCAGCAGCCCGGGGACTAGCGGTCCCTACGAGCAGTACTTC. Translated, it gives CASSPGTSGPYEQYF.

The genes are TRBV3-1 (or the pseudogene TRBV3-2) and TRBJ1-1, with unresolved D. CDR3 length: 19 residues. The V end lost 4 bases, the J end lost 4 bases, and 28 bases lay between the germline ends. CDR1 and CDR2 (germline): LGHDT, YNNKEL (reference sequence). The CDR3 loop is CASSPPAKAVSQPGTEAFF. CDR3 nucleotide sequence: TGTGCCAGCAGCCCCCCCGCCAAGGCAGTCTCACAGCCTGGCACTGAAGCTTTCTTT.

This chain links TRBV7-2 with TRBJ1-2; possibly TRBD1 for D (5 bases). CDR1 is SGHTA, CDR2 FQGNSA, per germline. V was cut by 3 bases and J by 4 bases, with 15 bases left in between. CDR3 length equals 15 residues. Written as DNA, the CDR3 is TGTGCCAGCAGCTTCGGGGGGTATTTGGGCTATGGCTACACCTTC. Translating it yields CASSFGGYLGYGYTF.

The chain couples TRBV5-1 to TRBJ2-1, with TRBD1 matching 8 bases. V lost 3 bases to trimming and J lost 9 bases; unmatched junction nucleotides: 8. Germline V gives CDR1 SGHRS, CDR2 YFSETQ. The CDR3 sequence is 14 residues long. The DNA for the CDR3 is TGCGCCAGCAGCTCCCAGGGGGCAGAGGTTGAGCAGTTCTTC. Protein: CASSSQGAEVEQFF.

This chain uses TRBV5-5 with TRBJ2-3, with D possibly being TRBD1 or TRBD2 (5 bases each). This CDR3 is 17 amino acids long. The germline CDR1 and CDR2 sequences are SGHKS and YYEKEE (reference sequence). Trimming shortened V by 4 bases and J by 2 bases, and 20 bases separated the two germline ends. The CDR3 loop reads CASSTETAGAPTDTQYF. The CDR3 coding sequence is TGTGCCAGCAGCACCGAGACTGCCGGGGCCCCCACAGATACGCAGTATTTT.

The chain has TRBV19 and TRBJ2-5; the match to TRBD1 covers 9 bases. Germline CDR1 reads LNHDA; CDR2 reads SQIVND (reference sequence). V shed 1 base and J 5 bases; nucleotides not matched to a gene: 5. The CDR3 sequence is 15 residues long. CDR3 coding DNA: TGTGCCAGTAGTATAGCGGGACAGGGATGGGAGACCCAGTACTTC. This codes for CASSIAGQGWETQYF.

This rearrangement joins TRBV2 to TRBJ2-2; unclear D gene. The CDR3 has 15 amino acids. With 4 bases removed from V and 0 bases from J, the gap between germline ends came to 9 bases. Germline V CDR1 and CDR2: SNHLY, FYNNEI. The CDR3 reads CASSAARSNTGELFF. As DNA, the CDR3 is TGTGCCAGCAGTGCGGCCAGATCGAACACCGGGGAGCTGTTTTTT.

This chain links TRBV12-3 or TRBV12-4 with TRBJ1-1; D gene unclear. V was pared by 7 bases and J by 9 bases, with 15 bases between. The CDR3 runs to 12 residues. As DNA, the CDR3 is TGTGCCAGCACCCCAGGAGAGGGAAAAGCTTTCTTT. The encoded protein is CASTPGEGKAFF.

The CDR3 is CASSAQSSGANVLTF. CDR3 DNA: TGTGCCAGCAGCGCACAGAGCTCTGGGGCCAACGTCCTGACTTTC. The V gene is TRBV9, the J gene TRBJ2-6; no firm D call. Germline V gene sequence: CDR1 SGDLS, CDR2 YYNGEE. The CDR3 totals 15 residues. The V gene lost 3 bases and the J gene lost 0 bases, with 7 bases spanning the gap.